Detailed here is one TCR beta chain. Its antigen is as yet unknown. The data were obtained in a study of shared clonotypes between healthy human individuals. Study results and caveats: Generally, naive subsets (rather than memory subsets) showed larger estimated richness. Of the naive CD4 clonotypes, 4% to 5% were shared across a handful of donors.

Assay used: immunoSEQ multiplex PCR; TCRdb lists only in-frame clones, some missing. In the table there are about 2.1 million clones, about 94% of which are singletons. This CDR3 has 14 residues. Trimming pared 1 base from V and 3 bases from J, leaving 9 bases between. CDR1 PRHDT and CDR2 FYEKMQ come from the germline V gene (reference sequence). As defined, naive CD8 cells were CD45RO-negative and positively selected for CCR7, with terminally differentiated effector memory CD45RA+ cells excluded. The chain couples TRBV13 to TRBJ2-5, with D unclear. Sequenced material: naive CD8+ T cells from PBMCs. The sequence was obtained from a young man in good health. Some clones in this sample may be carry-over from other donors' samples. The CDR3 nucleotides are TGTGCCAGCAGCTTAGTTATCCAGGAAGAGACCCAGTACTTC. Translated, it gives CASSLVIQEETQYF.